One and the same sample provided the 32 T cell receptor beta chains below, sequenced in a study of blood T cell repertoires in COVID-19. Only in-frame clones appear in the TCRdb table, and some are missing; sequencing was by immunoSEQ multiplex PCR. In the table there are under 200,000 clones, around 84% of which are singletons. Sequencing was performed on peripheral blood. The receptors shown here come from a woman aged 70-85 years with COVID-19, enrolled during active disease.

The CDR3 here is CASSTPRGNTEAFF. DNA of the CDR3: TGTGCCAGTAGTACACCCCGGGGGAACACTGAAGCTTTCTTT. This sequence joins TRBV19 and TRBJ1-1, with D unresolved. The germline CDR1 and CDR2 sequences are LNHDA and SQIVND (reference sequence). This CDR3 contains 14 residues. V was shortened by 4 bases and J by 1 base, with 10 bases between the two germline ends.

The chain couples TRBV30 to TRBJ1-4, with 9 bases that match TRBD1. The CDR3 covers 14 residues. Per the germline V gene, CDR1 is GTSNPN and CDR2 is SVGIG (reference sequence). Unmatched junction bases numbered 6, after V lost 2 bases and J lost 8 bases. CDR3 DNA: TGTGCCTGGAGTACAGGGGGCGCTGACGAAAAACTGTTTTTT. Amino acid sequence: CAWSTGGADEKLFF.

This chain connects TRBV5-1 to TRBJ1-1; 7 bases match TRBD1. The V and J ends lost 4 bases and 4 bases, in that order; junction bases with no gene match: 1. Germline-derived CDR1 and CDR2 are SGHRS and YFSETQ. The CDR3 has 12 residues. CDR3 bases: TGCGCCAGCAGCACAGGGGTCACTGAAGCTTTCTTT. This encodes CASSTGVTEAFF.

The J gene is TRBJ2-5, the V gene TRBV7-8; D may be TRBD2 (6 bases). The V gene's germline CDR1 is SGHVS and CDR2 FQNEAQ. Trimming left V 1 base short and J 7 bases short, with 16 bases between. This CDR3 region has 15 residues. Here the CDR3 DNA reads TGTGCCAGCAGCTTAGTCGAGGCGGAGGGGTGGACCCAGTACTTC. Its protein is CASSLVEAEGWTQYF. The whole variable domain, remainder taken from reference TRBV7-8 and TRBJ2-5, is GAGVSQSPRYKVAKRGQDVALRCDPISGHVSLFWYQQALGQGPEFLTYFQNEAQLDKSGLPSDRFFAERPEGSVSTLKIQRTQQEDSAVYLCASSLVEAEGWTQYFGPGTRLLVL.

In its sample, this clone was seen once. V usage is TRBV7-6 and J usage is TRBJ2-2; 9 nucleotides line up with TRBD1. J gave up 1 base and V 5 bases, and 5 bases lay outside the gene matches. Germline assignment: CDR1 SGHVS and CDR2 FNYEAQ. This CDR3 spans 16 amino acids. This chain's CDR3 is CASSAQGQGNTGELFF. The DNA for the CDR3 is TGTGCCAGCAGCGCCCAGGGACAGGGGAACACCGGGGAGCTGTTTTTT.

Only a few counts were recorded for this clone. The chain combines TRBV30 with TRBJ1-5; TRBD1 might be the D (5 bases). Per the germline V gene, CDR1 is GTSNPN and CDR2 is SVGIG (reference sequence). There are 13 residues in the CDR3. V dropped 2 bases and J dropped 9 bases, with 14 bases sitting between them. In DNA, the CDR3 is TGTGCCTGGAGTCGACCTTGGGACTCGCCCCAGCATTTT. Amino acid sequence: CAWSRPWDSPQHF.

V and J are TRBV28 and TRBJ1-1; TRBD1 aligns across 11 bases. The V gene end was trimmed by 6 bases and the J gene end by 7 bases; junction bases not matched to a gene: 10. The CDR3 covers 15 residues. Germline values: CDR1 MDHEN, CDR2 SYDVKM. The CDR3 loop is CASRPGDRGIVEAFF. The DNA of the CDR3 is TGTGCCAGCAGGCCCGGGGACAGGGGGATTGTTGAAGCTTTCTTT.

The chain carries TRBV19 and TRBJ1-5; D remains ambiguous. V gave up 5 bases and J gave up 0 bases, with 8 bases separating them. In germline, CDR1 is LNHDA, CDR2 SQIVND (reference sequence). The CDR3 contains 14 residues. This CDR3 reads CASSLAASNQPQHF. The CDR3 DNA sequence: TGTGCCAGTAGTTTGGCCGCTAGCAATCAGCCCCAGCATTTT.

This clone was seen once. The chain links TRBV5-8 to TRBJ2-2; D ambiguous. The CDR3 runs to 17 residues. V shed 4 bases and J shed 1 base, with 17 bases lying between them. CDR1 and CDR2 from the germline V gene are SGHTS and YDEGEE. In DNA form, the CDR3 reads TGTGCCAGCAGCAGTTACAGAACCGCTATGAACACCGGGGAGCTGTTTTTT. It specifies CASSSYRTAMNTGELFF.

This clone has only one observation. The chain links TRBV6-5 to TRBJ1-6; D gene ambiguous. From germline, CDR1 is MNHEY and CDR2 SVGAGI. This CDR3 has 15 amino acids. Trimming stripped 2 bases from V and 2 bases from J, with 7 bases between. The DNA of the CDR3 is TGTGCCAGCAGTTACCAGGCTGCCTATAATTCACCCCTCCACTTT. It yields the protein CASSYQAAYNSPLHF.

The chain combines TRBV2 with TRBJ2-1; possibly TRBD2 for D (6 bases). Germline CDR1 SNHLY, CDR2 FYNNEI. This CDR3 comprises 14 residues. Between the trimmed V and J ends, which lost 8 bases and 7 bases, there was a span of 18 bases. The chain's CDR3 is CASLLGTFSNEQFF. CDR3 sequence (DNA): TGTGCCAGCCTGCTGGGGACTTTCTCAAATGAGCAGTTCTTC.

This sequence joins TRBV19 and TRBJ1-2; 8 nucleotides align to TRBD1. In germline, CDR1 is LNHDA, CDR2 SQIVND (reference sequence). The CDR3 sequence is 14 residues long. With 0 bases clipped from V and 8 bases from J, the junction kept 5 bases outside the gene matches. The CDR3 is CASSIEDRVRGYTF. The CDR3 DNA sequence: TGTGCCAGTAGTATAGAGGACAGGGTAAGAGGCTACACCTTC.

V usage is TRBV30 and J usage is TRBJ1-5, with 10 bases identical to TRBD1. The CDR3 is 15 residues long. The germline V gene encodes CDR1 GTSNPN and CDR2 SVGIG (reference sequence). With 1 base clipped from V and 10 bases from J, the junction kept 10 bases outside the gene matches. For the CDR3, the DNA is TGTGCCTGGAGTGGATATACCGGGACAGGGGAACCCCAGCATTTT. Its translation is CAWSGYTGTGEPQHF.

The chain recombines TRBV23-1 with TRBJ2-7, with 8 bases fitting TRBD1. TRBV23-1 is sorted into the ORF group, with uncertain function. This CDR3 has 15 amino acids. V shed 4 bases, J shed 7 bases, and the junction held 12 bases outside the gene matches. The CDR3 region is CASSPRAGGAGEQYF. In DNA, the CDR3 is TGCGCCAGCAGTCCTCGGGCAGGGGGCGCGGGTGAGCAGTACTTC.

In DNA, the CDR3 is TGCGCCAGCAGCGGGGACAGGGGATATGGCTACACCTTC. It is translated as CASSGDRGYGYTF. The V and J genes are TRBV5-1 and TRBJ1-2, with 10 bases lining up with TRBD1. The J segment lost 5 bases and the V segment lost 4 bases, leaving 2 bases of the junction unmatched. Germline V gene data show CDR1 as SGHRS and CDR2 as YFSETQ. This CDR3 is built from 13 residues.

This chain uses TRBV28 with TRBJ1-2; 9 nucleotides match TRBD1. The CDR3 runs to 15 residues. Per the germline V gene, CDR1 is MDHEN and CDR2 is SYDVKM. Trimming cost V 6 bases and J 7 bases; bases outside gene matches: 12. DNA for the CDR3: TGTGCCAGCAGCCCCGTTACAGGGGGCCGGGTTGGCTACACCTTC. Translated, it gives CASSPVTGGRVGYTF.

The rearrangement links TRBV27 to TRBJ2-7, with D perhaps matching TRBD1 (5 bases). The length of the CDR3 is 15 residues. V was cut by 4 bases and J by 6 bases, with 19 bases left in between. Per germline, CDR1 MNHEY and CDR2 SMNVEV (reference sequence). The CDR3 protein is CASSSLGARPAEQYF. The CDR3 region has the DNA TGTGCCAGCAGTTCGCTTGGGGCTCGGCCAGCCGAGCAGTACTTC.

This clone has only a few counts. This rearrangement joins TRBV24-1 to TRBJ1-1; tentatively, D is TRBD1 (6 bases). V lost 7 bases and J lost 6, with 8 bases in between. Germline CDR1 and CDR2: KGHDR and SFDVKD. The CDR3 covers 11 residues. DNA for the CDR3: TGTGCCACCAGACAGGGCGCTGAAGCTTTCTTT. Its protein is CATRQGAEAFF.

J is TRBJ1-2 and V is TRBV5-1; 12 bases match TRBD1. CDR3 length equals 16 residues. CDR1 is SGHRS and CDR2 is YFSETQ in the germline V gene. The V segment lost 3 bases and the J segment 6 bases; nucleotides outside the gene matches: 9. This CDR3 reads CASSSGQGALKDGYTF. The CDR3, as DNA: TGCGCCAGCAGCTCGGGACAGGGGGCGCTTAAGGATGGCTACACCTTC. The full variable domain, completed using reference TRBV5-1 and TRBJ1-2, is KAGVTQTPRYLIKTRGQQVTLSCSPISGHRSVSWYQQTPGQGLQFLFEYFSETQRNKGNFPGRFSGRQFSNSRSEMNVSTLELGDSALYLCASSSGQGALKDGYTFGSGTRLTVV.

Written as DNA, the CDR3 is TGTGCCAGCAGCTTCGGGGGGGAAGCGGGCTACGAGCAGTACTTC. It codes for CASSFGGEAGYEQYF. The V call is TRBV7-2, the J call TRBJ2-7, with 8 bases aligning to TRBD2. Losses at the gene ends were 3 bases for V and 3 bases for J; bases not matched to a gene: 7. The germline gives CDR1 SGHTA, CDR2 FQGNSA. The CDR3 is 15 residues long.

This chain links TRBV5-5 with TRBJ1-4; TRBD1 might be the D (5 bases). Germline CDR1 SGHKS, CDR2 YYEKEE (reference sequence). V was clipped by 0 bases and J by 4 bases, with 13 bases between them. The CDR3 has 16 amino acids. The CDR3 region has the DNA TGTGCCAGCAGCTTGGCCGAAGGGGCAGATAATGAAAAACTGTTTTTT. Encoded protein: CASSLAEGADNEKLFF.

The rearrangement links TRBV9 to TRBJ2-2; D is possibly TRBD2 (5 bases). The CDR3 spans 17 residues. The V gene lost 3 bases and the J gene lost 0 bases, with 15 bases spanning the gap. Germline V gene sequence: CDR1 SGDLS, CDR2 YYNGEE. This CDR3 is CASSATSPGTNTGELFF. In nucleotides, the CDR3 is TGTGCCAGCAGCGCCACATCTCCGGGGACGAACACCGGGGAGCTGTTTTTT.

The chain carries TRBV29-1 and TRBJ2-3, with D unresolved. V lost 0 bases and J lost 0, with 7 bases in between. The germline V gene encodes CDR1 SQVTM and CDR2 ANQGSEA. The CDR3 has 14 residues. CDR3 coding DNA: TGCAGCGTTGAAGATGGTCGGAGCACAGATACGCAGTATTTT. Protein: CSVEDGRSTDTQYF.

Only one count was recorded for this clone. The V and J genes are TRBV5-1 and TRBJ2-3; the D gene is possibly TRBD2 (5 bases). V was trimmed by 1 base and J by 5 bases, leaving 14 bases between them. The CDR3 contains 15 residues. Germline lookup yields CDR1 SGHRS and CDR2 YFSETQ. The CDR3 coding sequence is TGCGCCAGCAGCTTGAGCCTAACCGCGGGAGATACGCAGTATTTT. This gives the protein CASSLSLTAGDTQYF.

This rearrangement joins TRBV4-2 to TRBJ2-7, with D hard to call. V lost 0 bases, J lost 0 bases, and 12 bases lay in between. This CDR3 is built from 16 residues. CDR1 is LGHNA, CDR2 YNFKEQ, per germline. CDR3 in amino acids: CASSQEYLGSSYEQYF. The DNA of the CDR3 is TGTGCCAGCAGCCAAGAATATTTGGGCAGCTCCTACGAGCAGTACTTC.

The J gene is TRBJ2-1, the V gene TRBV6-5; D perhaps matches TRBD1 (5 bases). This CDR3 contains 14 residues. Trimming stripped 5 bases from V and 0 bases from J, with 8 bases between. Germline-derived CDR1 and CDR2 are MNHEY and SVGAGI. CDR3 in amino acids: CASSRQLSYNEQFF. Written as DNA, the CDR3 is TGTGCCAGCAGTCGACAGCTCTCCTACAATGAGCAGTTCTTC.

This chain links TRBV4-2 with TRBJ2-3; maybe TRBD2 (6 bases). CDR1 LGHNA and CDR2 YNFKEQ come from the germline V gene. CDR3 length equals 15 residues. The ends were cut back, 2 bases at V and 4 bases at J, with 13 bases in the middle. CDR3 nucleotides: TGTGCCAGCAGCCAAAATGGAGGGGTGGCAGATACGCAGTATTTT. Its translation: CASSQNGGVADTQYF.

This chain links TRBV19 with TRBJ2-1, with 8 bases that match TRBD1. Germline V CDR1 and CDR2: LNHDA, SQIVND (reference sequence). Unmatched junction bases numbered 15, after V lost 5 bases and J lost 0 bases. The length of the CDR3 is 19 residues. CDR3 region: CASSPRGQGAIHSYNEQFF. In DNA, the CDR3 is TGTGCCAGTAGTCCTCGGGGGCAGGGGGCTATCCACTCCTACAATGAGCAGTTCTTC.

The chain uses TRBV28 and TRBJ1-1, with D perhaps matching TRBD1 (5 bases). Germline CDR1 MDHEN, CDR2 SYDVKM. V lost 7 bases to trimming and J lost 5 bases, with 11 bases between them. The CDR3 is made up of 12 amino acids. CDR3 amino acids: CASKRGGTEAFF. CDR3 sequence (DNA): TGTGCCAGCAAGAGGGGAGGGACTGAAGCTTTCTTT.

The J gene is TRBJ2-3, the V gene TRBV29-1; TRBD1 agrees at 12 bases. The CDR3 extends over 15 amino acids. The junction had 6 bases not matched to a gene; V was cut back by 3 bases and J by 5 bases. Per germline, CDR1 SQVTM and CDR2 ANQGSEA. The CDR3 sequence: CSVEAWDRGRDTQYF. CDR3 bases: TGCAGCGTTGAGGCTTGGGACAGGGGGCGAGATACGCAGTATTTT.

The chain uses TRBV10-1 and TRBJ1-6, with D perhaps TRBD1 (5 bases). CDR1 WNHNN and CDR2 SYGVQD come from the germline V gene (reference sequence). The CDR3 length is 16 residues. The V end lost 2 bases, the J end lost 7 bases, and 15 bases lay between the germline ends. CDR3 coding DNA: TGCGCCAGCAGTGAGGGGACTGCCTTTTGGAATTCACCCCTCCACTTT. Translating it yields CASSEGTAFWNSPLHF.

The V call is TRBV2, the J call TRBJ1-2; 9 bases agree with TRBD1. Trimming cost V 3 bases and J 4 bases; bases outside gene matches: 3. The CDR3 totals 14 residues. Germline-derived CDR1 and CDR2 are SNHLY and FYNNEI. In nucleotides, the CDR3 is TGTGCCAGCAGTGAGGGACAGGGCCTCTATGGCTACACCTTC. Its protein product is CASSEGQGLYGYTF.